This is a list of T cell receptor beta chains from one sample in a study of human T cells and chemical hapten exposure. TCRdb reprocessed the RACE reads via MiXCR and lists one record per CDR3 protein. The sample gives about 200,000 distinct CDR3 sequences, around 25% of which show up once; 2% to 2.5% is in the top ten. The material was whole blood, obtained in connection with sensitization to the hapten diphenylcyclopropenone (DPC). These receptors were collected from a woman in her forties with alopecia areata. Some clones in this sample may be carry-over from other donors' samples. Both conserved end residues are part of each CDR3. D genes are given only for firm matches. Some rows mark clone size as missing; the rest say once, few, many or name a class of expanded clone.

size,V,J,D,DNA,CDR3
many,TRBV29-1,TRBJ1-3,TRBD1,TGCAGCGTGGAGGGGGACAGGGTCTCTGGAAACACCATATATTTT,CSVEGDRVSGNTIYF
many,TRBV29-1,TRBJ1-1,.,TGCAGCGTTGTGACAGACCTGAACACTGAAGCTTTCTTT,CSVVTDLNTEAFF
few,TRBV11-2,TRBJ2-6,.,TGTGCCAGCAGCTTACAGGACCCCTGGGAAACTGGGGCCAACGTCCTGACTTTC,CASSLQDPWETGANVLTF
few,TRBV3-1,TRBJ2-1,.,TGTGCCAGCAGCCCCTCGGGCCTGGGCCCATCAGTCTCAGGGAGAAATGAGCAGTTCTTC,CASSPSGLGPSVSGRNEQFF
few,TRBV7-9,TRBJ2-7,TRBD2,TGTGCCAGCAGCTTAGACGGGGGGGTCTACGAGCAGTACTTC,CASSLDGGVYEQYF
.,TRBV20-1,TRBJ2-7,.,TGCAGTGCTCCCCAGGGAGGCCACGAGCAGTACTTC,CSAPQGGHEQYF
few,TRBV5-6,TRBJ2-2,TRBD2,TGTGCCAGCAGTGCCGGGACTAGCCGCGGGGAGCTGTTTTTT,CASSAGTSRGELFF
few,TRBV4-3,TRBJ1-5,.,TGCGCCAGCAGCCAACAGTCGGGGGGAGATCAGCCCCAGCATTTT,CASSQQSGGDQPQHF
.,TRBV11-1,TRBJ2-3,.,TGTGCCAGCAGCCATGGAACAGATACGCAGTATTTT,CASSHGTDTQYF
.,TRBV5-1,TRBJ2-1,.,TGCGCCAGCAGCTTAGACGGCTACAATGAGCAGTTCTTC,CASSLDGYNEQFF
many,TRBV6-5,TRBJ2-7,.,TGTGCCAGCAGTTACTCAACAGGGACCTACGAGCAGTACTTC,CASSYSTGTYEQYF
few,TRBV6-5,TRBJ2-7,TRBD2,TGTGCCAGCAGTTACTCTGGCGGGAGGAGTAACGAGCAGTACTTC,CASSYSGGRSNEQYF
few,TRBV7-9,TRBJ2-7,TRBD2,TGTGCCAGCAGCTTTCTAGCGGGAGTGTCCTACGAGCAGTACTTC,CASSFLAGVSYEQYF
few,TRBV24-1,TRBJ2-1,TRBD2,TGTGCCACCAGTGATATCTCCGGGACTAGCAGAGTCAATGAGCAGTTCTTC,CATSDISGTSRVNEQFF
.,TRBV5-1,TRBJ2-7,.,TGCGCCAGCAGAGAAAATGGACAGTCCTACGAGCAGTACTTC,CASRENGQSYEQYF
many,TRBV28,TRBJ2-7,TRBD1,TGTGCCAGCAGTTCCGGACAGGGGGCCTACGAGCAGTACTTC,CASSSGQGAYEQYF
few,TRBV6-5,TRBJ1-3,.,TGTGCCAGCAGTTCTCCTCTCTCTGGAAACACCATATATTTT,CASSSPLSGNTIYF
few,TRBV28,TRBJ2-1,.,TGTGCCACCTATCTACTTAATGAGCAGTTCTTC,CATYLLNEQFF
.,TRBV10-3,TRBJ2-7,TRBD2,TGTGCCATCAGTGATCCACTAGCGGGAGGGCCCTACGAGCAGTACTTC,CAISDPLAGGPYEQYF
few,TRBV2,TRBJ1-2,.,TGTGCCAGCAGGGAACAGGGAGTTGGTGGCTACACCTTC,CASREQGVGGYTF
few,TRBV10-3,TRBJ2-6,TRBD1,TGTGCCATCACTGGGGACAGGTCGTCGGGGGCCAACGTCCTGACTTTC,CAITGDRSSGANVLTF
few,TRBV4-1,TRBJ2-7,TRBD1,TGCGCCAGCAGCCAAGGACAGGGTTTCAACGAGCAGTACTTC,CASSQGQGFNEQYF
.,TRBV7-2,TRBJ2-1,.,TGTGCCAGCAGCTTAGAGGGTGGGGGACCGCGAAGGAATGAGCAGTTCTTC,CASSLEGGGPRRNEQFF
few,TRBV9,TRBJ1-1,.,TGTGCCAGCAGCGTAGCAATGGGGCTTCCGAACACTGAAGCTTTCTTT,CASSVAMGLPNTEAFF
.,TRBV29-1,TRBJ1-5,TRBD1,TGCAGCGTTGAACTCGACAGGGATAGCAATCAGCCCCAGCATTTT,CSVELDRDSNQPQHF
.,TRBV7-9,TRBJ2-7,.,TGTGCCAGCTCAACTGTCAAAACTAACTACGAGCAGTACTTC,CASSTVKTNYEQYF
.,TRBV29-1,TRBJ2-3,TRBD2,TGCAGCGCCGCTTTTTGGCGGGAGGGCCCAGATACGCAGTATTTT,CSAAFWREGPDTQYF
.,TRBV6-2/TRBV6-3,TRBJ2-7,.,TGTGCCAGCAGACTACCGGGAAGCTACGAGCAGTACTTC,CASRLPGSYEQYF
few,TRBV6-5,TRBJ1-5,.,TGTGCCAGCAGTTACTCAGGGCAGGGTTATCAGCCCCAGCATTTT,CASSYSGQGYQPQHF
.,TRBV28,TRBJ1-1,.,TGTGCCAGCAGTCCCCCCGAAGCGGGGCGAATCGTTTTCTTT,CASSPPEAGRIVFF
few,TRBV21-1,TRBJ2-7,.,TGTGCCAGCAGCCAACCGGGACTAGCGGGAGGGCCCAACGAGCAGTACTTC,CASSQPGLAGGPNEQYF
many,TRBV29-1,TRBJ1-1,.,TGCAGCGTTGACCCCCATCTGAGAAGGTGGACTGAAGCTTTCTTT,CSVDPHLRRWTEAFF
few,TRBV7-2,TRBJ2-5,TRBD2,TGTGCCAGCAGCTGGGGGGGGGGAACCCAAGAGACCCAGTACTTC,CASSWGGGTQETQYF
many,TRBV12-3/TRBV12-4,TRBJ2-5,.,TGTGCCAGCAGTTGGGCGGGACTTAAAGAGACCCAGTACTTC,CASSWAGLKETQYF
few,TRBV7-6,TRBJ1-2,TRBD1,TGTGCCAGCAGCTACACCACAGGGGGCGATTATGGCTACACCTTC,CASSYTTGGDYGYTF
once,TRBV13,TRBJ2-1,.,TGTGCCAGCAGCTTGAGCCCGTACAATGAGCAGTTCTTC,CASSLSPYNEQFF
.,TRBV28,TRBJ1-5,.,TGTGCCAGCAGTTTCCCACCGCATCAGCCCCAGCATTTT,CASSFPPHQPQHF
.,TRBV5-4,TRBJ2-7,.,TGTGCCAGCAGCACCCGACAGCCTTCCTACGAGCAGTACTTC,CASSTRQPSYEQYF
few,TRBV6-5,TRBJ1-6,.,TGTGCCAGCAGCGATCCGAGATCACCCCTCCACTTT,CASSDPRSPLHF
.,TRBV15,TRBJ1-4,.,TGTGCCACCAGCAGAGGGGCGGGGCTGAATGAAAAACTGTTTTTT,CATSRGAGLNEKLFF
.,TRBV29-1,TRBJ1-2,.,TGCAGCGTTGTAAGAGGGGCTGACTATGGCTACACCTTC,CSVVRGADYGYTF
.,TRBV6-5,TRBJ2-7,TRBD1,TGTGCCAGCAGTCGGGGGACAGGTTCCTACGAGCAGTACTTC,CASSRGTGSYEQYF
few,TRBV5-1,TRBJ2-5,.,TGCGCCAGCAGCTTCGCGGGGAACCAAGAGACCCAGTACTTC,CASSFAGNQETQYF